These T cell receptor beta chains were read from a single sample in a study of cytomegalovirus exposure and HLA in healthy donors. Method: immunoSEQ multiplex PCR; TCRdb's copy keeps in-frame clones and lacks some. The sample consists of 150,000 to 200,000 clones, less than 90% of them appearing once. Sequencing was carried out using PBMCs. The receptors here all came from a girl less than two years old in good health and CMV-seronegative. The CDR3 runs from the conserved cysteine through the conserved F or W. Fields, in order: J gene, D gene, V gene, clone size, CDR3 protein, CDR3 DNA. D genes are given only for firm matches. Clone size, where shown, is once, few, many, or a class for clones that have expanded.

>TRBJ2-7|.|TRBV4-2|.
CASSQMPSYAGADEQYF
TGTGCCAGCAGCCAAATGCCCTCCTATGCGGGGGCGGACGAGCAGTACTTC
>TRBJ2-1|TRBD2|TRBV7-6|.
CASSPGLAVYNEQFF
TGTGCCAGCAGCCCGGGGCTAGCGGTCTACAATGAGCAGTTCTTC
>TRBJ2-5|.|TRBV11-1|.
CASSSGSTKETQYF
TGTGCCAGCAGCTCCGGGAGTACAAAAGAGACCCAGTACTTC
>TRBJ2-7|TRBD2|TRBV5-4|.
CASSLDRLASYEQYF
TGTGCCAGCAGCTTGGATCGACTAGCGTCCTACGAGCAGTACTTC
>TRBJ2-3|TRBD2|TRBV7-3|.
CASSLLPSGSADTQYF
TGTGCCAGCAGCTTACTCCCTAGCGGGAGCGCAGATACGCAGTATTTT
>TRBJ2-3|.|TRBV13|.
CASRRPSGLTDTQYF
TGTGCCAGCAGGCGACCCTCGGGACTCACAGATACGCAGTATTTT
>TRBJ2-2|TRBD1|TRBV9|.
CASSDPGQRAGELFF
TGTGCCAGCAGCGATCCGGGACAGAGGGCCGGGGAGCTGTTTTTT
>TRBJ2-2|TRBD2|TRBV7-2|.
CASSLWASGRGELFF
TGTGCCAGCAGCTTGTGGGCTAGCGGGAGGGGGGAGCTGTTTTTT
>TRBJ2-3|TRBD2|TRBV7-2|.
CASSFGLAGTDTQYF
TGTGCCAGCAGCTTCGGACTAGCGGGGACAGATACGCAGTATTTT
>TRBJ2-1|.|TRBV6-5|once
CASSYDRINEQFF
TGTGCCAGCAGTTACGACAGGATTAATGAGCAGTTCTTC
>TRBJ2-1|.|TRBV10-3|.
CAISESAGSYNEQFF
TGTGCCATCAGTGAGTCAGCGGGCTCCTACAATGAGCAGTTCTTC
>TRBJ2-5|TRBD2|TRBV28|.
CASSLGPHLAGVRETQYF
TGTGCCAGCAGTTTAGGCCCCCATCTAGCGGGGGTCAGGGAGACCCAGTACTTC
>TRBJ2-5|.|TRBV12-5|.
CASGLSETQYF
TGTGCTAGTGGTTTGTCGGAGACCCAGTACTTC
>TRBJ1-1|.|TRBV19|.
CASTLNTEAFF
TGTGCCAGTACTTTGAACACTGAAGCTTTCTTT
>TRBJ1-5|.|TRBV2|.
CASMIAGSNQPQHF
TGTGCCAGCATGATTGCAGGATCCAATCAGCCCCAGCATTTT
>TRBJ1-3|TRBD1|TRBV7-2|.
CASSLAPTGTELGNTIYF
TGTGCCAGCAGCTTAGCGCCTACGGGGACAGAGTTGGGAAACACCATATATTTT
>TRBJ2-7|TRBD1|TRBV6-1|.
CASIDRVSYEQYF
TGTGCCAGCATAGACAGGGTCTCCTACGAGCAGTACTTC
>TRBJ2-3|.|TRBV7-9|.
CSSSFGQDTQYF
TGTTCCAGCAGCTTCGGACAAGATACGCAGTATTTT
>TRBJ2-3|TRBD1|TRBV2|few
CASRESTGVPDTQYF
TGTGCCAGCAGGGAATCGACAGGGGTCCCAGATACGCAGTATTTT
>TRBJ1-2|TRBD1|TRBV6-5|few
CASSGTGYGYTF
TGTGCCAGCAGCGGGACAGGCTATGGCTACACCTTC
>TRBJ1-2|.|TRBV18|.
CASSPLQGLIYGYTF
TGTGCCAGCTCACCGCTACAGGGTTTGATCTATGGCTACACCTTC
>TRBJ1-1|.|TRBV6-5|.
CASTPEVGNTEAFF
TGTGCCAGCACCCCCGAGGTAGGGAACACTGAAGCTTTCTTT
>TRBJ1-6|.|TRBV7-6|.
CASSLEFGSPLHF
TGTGCCAGCAGCTTAGAGTTCGGTTCACCCCTCCACTTT
>TRBJ1-2|.|TRBV5-4|.
CASSQQGNDGYTF
TGTGCCAGCAGCCAACAGGGTAATGATGGCTACACCTTC
>TRBJ2-5|.|TRBV7-9|once
CASSLAGGPQTQYF
TGTGCCAGCAGCTTAGCTGGAGGGCCCCAGACCCAGTACTTC
>TRBJ1-2|TRBD1|TRBV5-6|once
CASSPTMGQGGYTF
TGTGCCAGCAGCCCGACAATGGGACAGGGGGGCTACACCTTC
>TRBJ2-7|.|TRBV6-5|few
CASSYSGGLSYEQYF
TGTGCCAGCAGTTACTCGGGGGGTTTATCCTACGAGCAGTACTTC
>TRBJ2-7|TRBD1|TRBV7-3|.
CASSESGTVGEQYF
TGTGCCAGCAGCGAGTCCGGGACAGTTGGCGAGCAGTACTTC
>TRBJ2-7|.|TRBV4-3|.
CASSQDPLADAYEQYF
TGCGCCAGCAGCCAAGATCCCCTAGCTGATGCCTACGAGCAGTACTTC
>TRBJ2-6|TRBD1|TRBV7-2|.
CASSLTGGRFGANVLTF
TGTGCCAGCAGCTTGACAGGGGGACGTTTTGGGGCCAACGTCCTGACTTTC
>TRBJ2-2|TRBD1|TRBV2|.
CASSGTGIGRELFF
TGTGCCAGCAGTGGGACAGGTATAGGTCGGGAGCTGTTTTTT
>TRBJ2-1|.|TRBV7-9|.
CSSSLFGHEQFF
TGTTCCAGCAGCTTATTTGGGCATGAGCAGTTCTTC
>TRBJ2-7|.|TRBV12-5|.
CASGLVQFRSPTYEQYF
TGTGCTAGTGGTTTGGTACAATTCCGGAGCCCCACCTACGAGCAGTACTTC
>TRBJ2-2|.|TRBV21-1|few
CASPMGPNGELFF
TGTGCCAGCCCCATGGGGCCGAACGGGGAGCTGTTTTTT
>TRBJ2-2|.|TRBV7-6|.
CASSLARGLTGELFF
TGTGCCAGCAGCTTGGCCCGGGGTCTAACCGGGGAGCTGTTTTTT
>TRBJ2-1|TRBD1|TRBV5-4|.
CASRFGQGAHNEQFF
TGTGCCAGCAGGTTTGGTCAGGGGGCTCACAATGAGCAGTTCTTC
>TRBJ1-3|TRBD1|TRBV15|.
CATSREGGQGLNTIYF
TGTGCCACCAGCAGAGAAGGAGGACAGGGGCTAAACACCATATATTTT
>TRBJ2-5|TRBD1|TRBV4-2|.
CASSQGGTGRETQYF
TGTGCCAGCAGCCAAGGTGGGACAGGGAGGGAGACCCAGTACTTC
>TRBJ2-7|.|TRBV30|.
CAWSSGERYEQYF
TGTGCCTGGAGTTCCGGGGAACGGTACGAGCAGTACTTC
>TRBJ2-7|.|TRBV29-1|.
CSVELGSSYEQYF
TGCAGCGTTGAACTAGGCAGCTCCTACGAGCAGTACTTC
>TRBJ2-7|TRBD2|TRBV2|.
CASWGGGGAHEQYF
TGTGCCAGCTGGGGCGGCGGGGGGGCCCACGAGCAGTACTTC
>TRBJ1-5|.|TRBV19|.
CASSLGGLLLLNQPQHF
TGTGCCAGTAGCCTCGGGGGACTACTGCTCTTGAATCAGCCCCAGCATTTT
>TRBJ1-3|.|TRBV5-4|.
CASRSGTPYSGNTIYF
TGTGCCAGCAGGTCCGGGACACCTTACTCTGGAAACACCATATATTTT
>TRBJ2-5|TRBD2|TRBV6-1|once
CASKRGQETQYF
TGTGCCAGCAAGCGGGGACAAGAGACCCAGTACTTC
>TRBJ2-2|TRBD2|TRBV4-2|.
CASSPGRANTGELFF
TGTGCCAGCAGCCCCGGGAGGGCGAACACCGGGGAGCTGTTTTTT
>TRBJ1-2|.|TRBV6-5|.
CASQVGAYGYTF
TGTGCCAGCCAGGTTGGGGCTTATGGCTACACCTTC
>TRBJ2-2|TRBD2|TRBV5-1|.
CASNAGGGTGELFF
TGCGCCAGCAACGCGGGGGGCGGCACCGGGGAGCTGTTTTTT
>TRBJ1-2|TRBD1|TRBV7-9|few
CASSLVDRLFGYTF
TGTGCCAGCAGCTTGGTGGACAGGCTCTTTGGCTACACCTTC
>TRBJ2-7|.|TRBV7-9|.
CSSSFGTNYEQYF
TGTTCCAGCAGCTTTGGGACAAACTACGAGCAGTACTTC
>TRBJ1-2|.|TRBV5-6|.
CASSLSKRAGVNYGYTF
TGTGCCAGCAGCTTGTCTAAACGTGCAGGGGTGAACTATGGCTACACCTTC
>TRBJ1-2|.|TRBV21-1|.
CASSTKKGADYGYTF
TGTGCCAGCAGCACAAAAAAGGGGGCGGACTATGGCTACACCTTC
>TRBJ2-7|TRBD1|TRBV6-6|.
CASSYPRQGARNF
TGTGCCAGCAGTTACCCACGTCAGGGGGCTAGGAACTTC
>TRBJ2-7|TRBD2|TRBV4-3|.
CASSQGLAGNEQYF
TGCGCCAGCAGCCAAGGACTAGCGGGTAACGAGCAGTACTTC
>TRBJ2-2|TRBD1|TRBV7-3|.
CASSPTGGAPGELFF
TGTGCCAGCAGCCCTACAGGGGGCGCTCCGGGGGAGCTGTTTTTT